This T cell receptor beta chain derives from a study of CD8 T cells in Susac syndrome. RNA was extracted with the RNeasy kit, and a quantity of about 0.45 to 1 ug was reverse transcribed using random hexamers. Multiplex PCR with immunoSEQ amplified the TCR beta CDR3 across 54 Vbeta and 13 Jbeta. TCRdb fed the immunoSEQ multiplex PCR reads into MiXCR, producing one record per CDR3 protein. The sample contains about 22,000 distinct CDR3 sequences, 85% to 95% of which appear only once. Isolation of CD8+ and CD4+ T cells was performed negatively, whereas enrichment of TEMRA cells was done by FACS. Sequenced: CD8+ T cells from PBMCs. The sequence derives from a human donor in good health.

The CDR3 reads CASSRTGALGGGYEQYF. CDR3 sequence (DNA): TGTGCCAGCTCACGAACCGGTGCCCTAGGTGGCGGGTACGAGCAGTACTTC. V gene TRBV18 combines with J gene TRBJ2-7, with D perhaps TRBD2 (5 bases). The V end lost 4 bases, the J end lost 4 bases, and 23 bases lay between the germline ends. The CDR3 length is 17 residues. Germline V gene data show CDR1 as KGHSH and CDR2 as LQKENI.